Sequencing of this TCR beta chain was carried out in a study of cytomegalovirus exposure and HLA in healthy donors. Notes on the study in general: When a later analysis was performed, an Asian-associated ancestry cluster reportedly had fewer N-insertions than the roughly 640-donor mean.

The CDR3 is made up of 16 amino acids. Per the germline V gene, CDR1 is MDHEN and CDR2 is SYDVKM. Trimming took 9 bases from V and 5 from J, leaving 26 bases between them. The PCR was carried out with 60 Vbeta primers and 13 Jbeta primers. Generated by immunoSEQ multiplex PCR, the TCRdb table keeps only in-frame clones and is missing some. Of about 170,000 clones in the sample, about 85% were seen once. On this clone itself: Its cognate antigen is unknown.

The rearrangement joins TRBV28 to TRBJ2-7, with D maybe TRBD1 (8 bases). Sequenced: PBMCs. This clonotype originated in a woman in her fifties or sixties in good health and CMV-seropositive. The CDR3 loop is CASSSGGGSRIHEQYF. The CDR3 region has the DNA TGTGCCAGTTCATCAGGGGGCGGGAGTAGGATCCACGAGCAGTACTTC.